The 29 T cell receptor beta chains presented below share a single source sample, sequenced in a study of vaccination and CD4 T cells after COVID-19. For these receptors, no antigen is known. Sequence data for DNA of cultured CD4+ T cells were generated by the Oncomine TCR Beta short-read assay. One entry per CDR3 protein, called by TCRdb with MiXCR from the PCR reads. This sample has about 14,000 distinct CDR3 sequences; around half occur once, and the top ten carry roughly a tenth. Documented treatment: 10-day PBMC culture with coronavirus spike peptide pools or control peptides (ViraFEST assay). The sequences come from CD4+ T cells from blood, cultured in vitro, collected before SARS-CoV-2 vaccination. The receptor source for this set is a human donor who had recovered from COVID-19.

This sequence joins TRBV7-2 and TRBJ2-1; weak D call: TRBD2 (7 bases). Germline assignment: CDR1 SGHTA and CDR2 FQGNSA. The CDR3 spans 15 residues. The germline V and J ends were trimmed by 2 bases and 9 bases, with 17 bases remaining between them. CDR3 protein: CASSLNPGLGGEQFF. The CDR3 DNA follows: TGTGCCAGCAGCTTAAACCCCGGACTAGGGGGTGAGCAGTTCTTC.

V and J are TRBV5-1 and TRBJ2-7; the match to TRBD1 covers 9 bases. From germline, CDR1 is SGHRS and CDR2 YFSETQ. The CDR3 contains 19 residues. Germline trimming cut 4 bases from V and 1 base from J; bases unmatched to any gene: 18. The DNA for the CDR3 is TGCGCCAGCAGCCAAACCCGGGACAGGGTATTCGATCTATCCTACGAGCAGTACTTC. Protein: CASSQTRDRVFDLSYEQYF.

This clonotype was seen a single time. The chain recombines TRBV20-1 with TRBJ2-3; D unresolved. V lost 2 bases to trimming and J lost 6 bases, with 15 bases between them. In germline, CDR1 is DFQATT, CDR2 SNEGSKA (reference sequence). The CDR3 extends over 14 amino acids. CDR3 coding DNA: TGCAGTGCTAGATTGCTCCGAGGAGCGGATACGCAGTATTTT. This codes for CSARLLRGADTQYF.

CDR3 protein: CASSLGLAGGRSYNEQFF. CDR3 DNA: TGTGCCAGCAGCTTAGGACTAGCGGGAGGGCGCTCCTACAATGAGCAGTTCTTC. The chain has TRBV7-9 and TRBJ2-1, with TRBD2 identical over 14 bases. CDR1 is SEHNR, CDR2 FQNEAQ, per germline (reference sequence). The CDR3 runs to 18 residues. Trimming removed 1 base from V and 0 bases from J; junction bases left unmatched: 2.

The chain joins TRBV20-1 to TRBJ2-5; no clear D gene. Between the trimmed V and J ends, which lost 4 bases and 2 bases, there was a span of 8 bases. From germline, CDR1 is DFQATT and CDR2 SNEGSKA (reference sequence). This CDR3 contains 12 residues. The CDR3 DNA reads TGCAGTGCTAAACGTGGGCAAGAGACCCAGTACTTC. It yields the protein CSAKRGQETQYF.

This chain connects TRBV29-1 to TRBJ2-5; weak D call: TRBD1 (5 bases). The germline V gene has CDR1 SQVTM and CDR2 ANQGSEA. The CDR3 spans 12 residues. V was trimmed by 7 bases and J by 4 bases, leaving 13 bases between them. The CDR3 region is CSGQTDGETQYF. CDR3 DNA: TGCAGCGGACAGACCGATGGAGAGACCCAGTACTTC.

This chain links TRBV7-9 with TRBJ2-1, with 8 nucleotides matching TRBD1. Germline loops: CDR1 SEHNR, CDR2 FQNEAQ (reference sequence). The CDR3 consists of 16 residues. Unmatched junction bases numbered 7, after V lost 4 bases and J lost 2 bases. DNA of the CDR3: TGTGCCAGCAGCTCATGGACAGGGCAACCCTACAATGAGCAGTTCTTC. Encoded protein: CASSSWTGQPYNEQFF.

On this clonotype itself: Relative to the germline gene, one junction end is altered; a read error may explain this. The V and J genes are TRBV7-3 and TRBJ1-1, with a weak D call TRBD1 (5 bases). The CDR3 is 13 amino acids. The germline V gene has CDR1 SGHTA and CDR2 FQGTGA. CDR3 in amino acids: CASSTRQNPEAFF. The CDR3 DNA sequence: TGTGCCAGCAGCACCCGACAGAACCCTGAAGCTTTCTTT.

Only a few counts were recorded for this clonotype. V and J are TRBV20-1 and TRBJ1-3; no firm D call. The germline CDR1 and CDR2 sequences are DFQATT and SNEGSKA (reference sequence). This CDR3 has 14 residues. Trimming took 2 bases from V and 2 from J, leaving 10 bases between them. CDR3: CSARQVSTGNTIYF. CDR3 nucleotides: TGCAGTGCTAGACAGGTGTCGACTGGAAACACCATATATTTT.

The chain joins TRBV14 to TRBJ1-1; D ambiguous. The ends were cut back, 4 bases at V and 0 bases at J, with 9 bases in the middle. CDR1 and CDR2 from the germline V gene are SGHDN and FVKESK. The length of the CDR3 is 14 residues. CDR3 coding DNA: TGTGCCAGCAGCCGCTCCAATATGAACACTGAAGCTTTCTTT. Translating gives CASSRSNMNTEAFF.

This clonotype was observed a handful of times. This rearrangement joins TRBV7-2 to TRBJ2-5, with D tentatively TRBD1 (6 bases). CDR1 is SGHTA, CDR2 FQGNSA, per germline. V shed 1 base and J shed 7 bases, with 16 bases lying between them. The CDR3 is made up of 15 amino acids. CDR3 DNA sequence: TGTGCCAGCAGCTTAGTAACCAGGGGCCATGCGACCCAGTACTTC. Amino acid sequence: CASSLVTRGHATQYF.

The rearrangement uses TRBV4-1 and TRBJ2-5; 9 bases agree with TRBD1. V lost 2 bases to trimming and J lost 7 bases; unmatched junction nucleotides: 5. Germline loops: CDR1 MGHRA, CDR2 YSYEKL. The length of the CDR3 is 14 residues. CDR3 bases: TGCGCCAGCAGCCAACCCGGACAGGGGTCGACCCAGTACTTC. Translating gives CASSQPGQGSTQYF.

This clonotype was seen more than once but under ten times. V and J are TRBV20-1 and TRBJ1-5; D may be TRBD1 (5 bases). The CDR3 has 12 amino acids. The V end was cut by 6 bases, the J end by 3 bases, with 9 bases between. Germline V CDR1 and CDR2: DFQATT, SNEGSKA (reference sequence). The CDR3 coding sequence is TGCAGTGCCCAGGACAACAATCAGCCCCAGCATTTT. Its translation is CSAQDNNQPQHF.

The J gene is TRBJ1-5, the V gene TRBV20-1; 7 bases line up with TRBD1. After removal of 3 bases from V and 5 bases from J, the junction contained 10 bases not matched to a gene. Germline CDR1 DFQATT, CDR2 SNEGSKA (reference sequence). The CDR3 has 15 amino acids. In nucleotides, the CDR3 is TGCAGTGCTAGTCCGTCGGGACAGATGGATCAGCCCCAGCATTTT. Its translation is CSASPSGQMDQPQHF.

The CDR3 DNA sequence: TGTGCCAGCAGTGGGCGACAGGGACACCTCAATGAGCAGTTCTTC. Its translation is CASSGRQGHLNEQFF. The chain uses TRBV6-1 and TRBJ2-1, with TRBD1 matching over 7 bases. The germline V gene encodes CDR1 MNHNS and CDR2 SASEGT. This CDR3 comprises 15 residues. V gave up 4 bases and J gave up 6 bases; unmatched junction bases: 9.

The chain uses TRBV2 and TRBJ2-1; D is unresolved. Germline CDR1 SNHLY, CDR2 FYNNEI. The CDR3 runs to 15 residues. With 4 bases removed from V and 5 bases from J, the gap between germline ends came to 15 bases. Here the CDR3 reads CASSGSAMGNNEQFF. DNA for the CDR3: TGTGCCAGCAGTGGGAGCGCAATGGGCAACAATGAGCAGTTCTTC.

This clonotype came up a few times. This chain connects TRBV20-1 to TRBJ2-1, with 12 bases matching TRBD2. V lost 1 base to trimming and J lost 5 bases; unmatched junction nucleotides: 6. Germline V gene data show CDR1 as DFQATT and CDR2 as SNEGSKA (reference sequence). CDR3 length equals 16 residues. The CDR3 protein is CSARAASGRAHNEQFF. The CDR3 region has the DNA TGCAGTGCTAGAGCCGCTAGCGGGAGGGCCCACAATGAGCAGTTCTTC.

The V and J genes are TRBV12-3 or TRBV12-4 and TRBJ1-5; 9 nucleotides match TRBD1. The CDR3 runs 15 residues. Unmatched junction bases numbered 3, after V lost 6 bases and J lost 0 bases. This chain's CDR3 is CASSRTGDSNQPQHF. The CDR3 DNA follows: TGTGCCAGCAGCCGGACAGGGGATAGCAATCAGCCCCAGCATTTT.

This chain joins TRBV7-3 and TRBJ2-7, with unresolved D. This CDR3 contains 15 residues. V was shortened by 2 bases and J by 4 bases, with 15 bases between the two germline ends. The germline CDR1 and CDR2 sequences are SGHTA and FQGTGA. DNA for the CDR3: TGTGCCAGCAGCTTATATGGGGTCGTCGGATACGAGCAGTACTTC. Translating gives CASSLYGVVGYEQYF.

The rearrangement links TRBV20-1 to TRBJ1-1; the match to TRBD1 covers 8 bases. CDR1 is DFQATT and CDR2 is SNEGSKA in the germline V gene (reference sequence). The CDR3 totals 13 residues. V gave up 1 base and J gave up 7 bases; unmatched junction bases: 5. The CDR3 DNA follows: TGCAGTGCTAGAGCTCCGACAGGGGTTGAAGCTTTCTTT. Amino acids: CSARAPTGVEAFF.

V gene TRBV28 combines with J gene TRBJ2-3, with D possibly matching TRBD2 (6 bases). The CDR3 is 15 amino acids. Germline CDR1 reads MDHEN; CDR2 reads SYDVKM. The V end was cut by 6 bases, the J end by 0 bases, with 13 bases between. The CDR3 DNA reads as TGTGCCAGCAGGACTAGTAAATCAAGCACAGATACGCAGTATTTT. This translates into CASRTSKSSTDTQYF. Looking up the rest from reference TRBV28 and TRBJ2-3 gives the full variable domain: DVKVTQSSRYLVKRTGEKVFLECVQDMDHENMFWYRQDPGLGLRLIYFSYDVKMKEKGDIPEGYSVSREKKERFSLILESASTNQTSMYLCASRTSKSSTDTQYFGPGTRLTVL.

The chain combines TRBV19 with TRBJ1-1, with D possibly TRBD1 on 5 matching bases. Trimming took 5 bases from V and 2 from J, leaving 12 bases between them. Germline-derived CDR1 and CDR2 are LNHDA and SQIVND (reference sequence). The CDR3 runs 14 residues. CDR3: CASSRQGQNTEAFF. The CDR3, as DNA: TGTGCCAGTAGTCGCCAGGGCCAAAACACTGAAGCTTTCTTT.

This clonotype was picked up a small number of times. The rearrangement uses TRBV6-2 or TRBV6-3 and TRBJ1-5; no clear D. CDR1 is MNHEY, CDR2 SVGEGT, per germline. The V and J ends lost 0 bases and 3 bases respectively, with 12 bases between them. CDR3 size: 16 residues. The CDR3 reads CASSYSKHSLNQPQHF. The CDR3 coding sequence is TGTGCCAGCAGTTACTCGAAGCACAGCCTCAATCAGCCCCAGCATTTT.

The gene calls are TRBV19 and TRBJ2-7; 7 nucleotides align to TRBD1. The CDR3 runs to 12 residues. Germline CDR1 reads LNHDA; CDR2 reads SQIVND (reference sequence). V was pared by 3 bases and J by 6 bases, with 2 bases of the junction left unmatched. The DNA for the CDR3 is TGTGCCAGTAGTATTACAGGGGTCGAGCAGTACTTC. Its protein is CASSITGVEQYF.

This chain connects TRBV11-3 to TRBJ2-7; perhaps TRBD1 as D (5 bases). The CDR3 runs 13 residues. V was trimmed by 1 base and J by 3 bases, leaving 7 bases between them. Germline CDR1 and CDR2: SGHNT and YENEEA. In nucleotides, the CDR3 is TGTGCCAGCAGCTTAGGGGGCGACTACGAGCAGTACTTC. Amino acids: CASSLGGDYEQYF.

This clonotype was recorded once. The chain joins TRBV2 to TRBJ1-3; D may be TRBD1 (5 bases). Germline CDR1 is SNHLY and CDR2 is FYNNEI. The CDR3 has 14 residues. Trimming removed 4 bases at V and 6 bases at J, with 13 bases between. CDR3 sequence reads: CASSGRDRLNTIYF. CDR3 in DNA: TGTGCCAGCAGTGGCCGGGACCGACTAAACACCATATATTTT.

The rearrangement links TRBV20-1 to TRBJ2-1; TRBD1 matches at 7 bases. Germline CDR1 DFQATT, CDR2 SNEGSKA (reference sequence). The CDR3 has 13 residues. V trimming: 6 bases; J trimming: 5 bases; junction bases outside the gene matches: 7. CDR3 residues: CSASRDSNNEQFF. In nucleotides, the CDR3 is TGCAGTGCCAGCCGGGACAGCAACAATGAGCAGTTCTTC.

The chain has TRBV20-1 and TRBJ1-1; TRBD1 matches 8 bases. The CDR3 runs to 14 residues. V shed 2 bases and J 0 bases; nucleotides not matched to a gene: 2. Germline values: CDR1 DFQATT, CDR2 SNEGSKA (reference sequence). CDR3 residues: CSARLQGVNTEAFF. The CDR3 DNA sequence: TGCAGTGCTAGACTACAGGGGGTGAACACTGAAGCTTTCTTT.

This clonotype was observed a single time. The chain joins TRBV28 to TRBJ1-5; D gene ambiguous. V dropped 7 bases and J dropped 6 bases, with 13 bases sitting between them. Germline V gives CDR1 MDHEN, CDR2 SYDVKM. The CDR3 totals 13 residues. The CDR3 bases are TGTGCCAGCAACACAGAGAGTTTTCAGCCCCAGCATTTT. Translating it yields CASNTESFQPQHF.